The 10 T cell receptor beta chains below all came from one sample that was sequenced in a study of blood T cells in healthy people across ages. With a J-beta primer mix and a sample-barcoded 5' primer, a second PCR ran 7 to 11 cycles. TCRdb reanalysed the 5' RACE reads using MiXCR and keeps one entry per CDR3 protein. The sample has under 850,000 distinct CDR3 sequences; roughly 40% are singletons. The source material was blood. The receptor source for this set is a young man in good health.

In this sample, this clonotype turned up many times. The CDR3 protein is CASSLSVLGSSYNEQFF. For the CDR3, the DNA is TGTGCCAGCAGCTTGTCCGTCTTGGGAAGCTCCTACAATGAGCAGTTCTTC. The V call is TRBV11-3, the J call TRBJ2-1, with D hard to call. Trimming removed 3 bases from V and 0 bases from J, with 15 bases in between. This CDR3 has 17 amino acids. Germline V CDR1 and CDR2: SGHNT, YENEEA.

There are a few counts of this clonotype. This chain links TRBV20-1 with TRBJ1-1; weak D call: TRBD1 (5 bases). In germline, CDR1 is DFQATT, CDR2 SNEGSKA (reference sequence). Trimming stripped 3 bases from V and 12 bases from J, with 14 bases between. The CDR3 sequence is 11 residues long. The DNA of the CDR3 is TGCAGTGCTAGCGAGGGGACCCGATCTTTCTTT. Translated: CSASEGTRSFF.

This clonotype was counted a few times. The V gene is TRBV7-2, the J gene TRBJ2-7, with TRBD2 matching over 9 bases. The CDR3 totals 13 residues. CDR1 and CDR2 (germline): SGHTA, FQGNSA. Losses at the gene ends were 1 base for V and 5 bases for J; bases not matched to a gene: 0. CDR3 nucleotide sequence: TGTGCCAGCAGCTTAGTAGCGGGGGACGAGCAGTACTTC. Encoded protein: CASSLVAGDEQYF.

This clonotype was seen only a few times. It may be a read error: a sequence one base away is much more abundant. The chain carries TRBV5-4 and TRBJ2-5; 7 bases map to TRBD1. The trim removed 0 bases at V and 0 bases at J, leaving 2 bases unmatched. CDR3 size: 15 residues. CDR1 SGHNT and CDR2 YYREEE come from the germline V gene (reference sequence). The CDR3 nucleotides read TGTGCCAGCAGCTTGGCGACAGGGTACCAAGAGACCCAGTACTTC. Translation gives CASSLATGYQETQYF.

The chain joins TRBV28 to TRBJ1-1; TRBD1 agrees at 11 bases. J lost 7 bases, V lost 3 bases, and 10 bases had no gene match. Per the germline V gene, CDR1 is MDHEN and CDR2 is SYDVKM. The CDR3 loop spans 16 amino acids. The CDR3 nucleotides read TGTGCCAGCAGTTTTCATGGACAGGGGGCGCATTATGAAGCTTTCTTT. The encoded protein is CASSFHGQGAHYEAFF.

The CDR3 DNA follows: TGTGCCAGCGCCTACACCGGGGAGCTGTTTTTT. Amino acids: CASAYTGELFF. J is TRBJ2-2 and V is TRBV12-3 or TRBV12-4; D remains unclear. V lost 8 bases, J lost 3 bases, and 4 bases lay in between. This CDR3 has 11 amino acids.

The V gene is TRBV20-1, the J gene TRBJ1-1; a possible D gene is TRBD1 (5 bases). V was shortened by 5 bases and J by 8 bases, with 9 bases between the two germline ends. The germline V gene encodes CDR1 DFQATT and CDR2 SNEGSKA (reference sequence). This CDR3 comprises 10 residues. Written as DNA, the CDR3 is TGCAGTGCTGACAGAGAGGAAGCTTTCTTT. Residues: CSADREEAFF.

This clonotype was observed a handful of times. The chain carries TRBV12-3 or TRBV12-4 and TRBJ1-2; TRBD1 matches 8 bases. This CDR3 comprises 15 residues. Trimming took 6 bases from V and 5 from J; bases not matched to a gene: 11. The CDR3 DNA reads as TGTGCCAGCAGCTCGTCGCGGGACAGGCGATATGGCTACACCTTC. Its protein product is CASSSSRDRRYGYTF.

This clonotype was counted a few times. The chain joins TRBV28 to TRBJ1-5, with 10 bases that match TRBD1. The CDR3 extends over 15 amino acids. With V trimmed by 5 bases and J by 6 bases, 7 bases remained unmatched. The germline V gene encodes CDR1 MDHEN and CDR2 SYDVKM. The CDR3 protein is CASSPGQGIGQPQHF. CDR3 nucleotide sequence: TGTGCCAGCAGTCCGGGACAGGGGATTGGTCAGCCCCAGCATTTT.

This clonotype was counted only a few times. V gene TRBV7-9 combines with J gene TRBJ2-7; TRBD1 aligns across 8 bases. Germline CDR1 is SEHNR and CDR2 is FQNEAQ (reference sequence). The CDR3 contains 15 residues. With 5 bases clipped from V and 1 base from J, the junction kept 7 bases outside the gene matches. CDR3 amino acids: CASSDRDRSSYEQYF. CDR3 in DNA: TGTGCCAGCAGCGACCGGGACAGGTCTTCCTACGAGCAGTACTTC.